What follows is one T cell receptor (beta chain) and its context. Its antigen is as yet unknown. This sample stems from a study of CD4+ T cells in melanoma. Points from the study as a whole: Diverse differentiation states were reported for melanoma neoantigen-specific CD4+ T cells. A reported correlation linked neoantigen-specific CD4+ T cells to CD8+, macrophage and B cell function.

Trimming stripped 2 bases from V and 4 bases from J, with 11 bases between. The CDR3 sequence is 14 residues long. Germline V gene data show CDR1 as SGHAT and CDR2 as FQDESV (reference sequence). Repertoires were generated with immunoSEQ multiplex PCR, while TCRdb's copy carries only in-frame clones and drops some. The sample carries about 55,000 clones, roughly three quarters recorded once. The specimen was tumor tissue. The chain carries TRBV11-1 and TRBJ1-2; possible D gene TRBD1, 6 bases. The origin of this receptor is a human donor with melanoma. This CDR3 reads CASSLSGELYGYTF. DNA of the CDR3: TGTGCCAGCAGCTTATCAGGGGAGCTCTATGGCTACACCTTC.